The 32 T cell receptor beta chains below all came from one sample that was sequenced in a study of early T cells in non-severe SARS-CoV-2 infection. Via MiXCR, TCRdb re-called the 5' RACE reads, giving one row per CDR3 protein. The sample carries fewer than 35,000 distinct CDR3 sequences, roughly 4.3% recorded once. The sample comprised whole blood. These receptors all stem from an adult who was a healthcare worker with PCR-confirmed SARS-CoV-2 infection or an uninfected control (not recorded which).

The chain's CDR3 is CASSRRTGQGNTDTQYF. CDR3 nucleotides: TGTGCCAGCAGTCGACGTACGGGACAGGGGAACACAGATACGCAGTATTTT. The chain links TRBV11-1 to TRBJ2-3; 10 bases fit TRBD1. The V segment lost 6 bases and the J segment 2 bases; nucleotides outside the gene matches: 11. This CDR3 spans 17 amino acids. The V gene's germline CDR1 is SGHAT and CDR2 FQDESV (reference sequence).

This clonotype was detected many times. The chain is built from TRBV5-1 and TRBJ1-1; no definite D call. The CDR3 sequence is 13 residues long. Germline CDR1 reads SGHRS; CDR2 reads YFSETQ. The germline V and J ends were trimmed by 0 bases and 5 bases, with 8 bases remaining between them. The CDR3 DNA follows: TGCGCCAGCAGCTTGGTGGCTGATACTGAAGCTTTCTTT. Its translation is CASSLVADTEAFF.

This clonotype was counted many times. V is TRBV6-1 and J is TRBJ2-1; 8 positions match TRBD2. With V trimmed by 4 bases and J by 1 base, 3 bases remained unmatched. This CDR3 comprises 15 residues. CDR1 and CDR2 from the germline V gene are MNHNS and SASEGT. The CDR3 sequence is CASSALAGSYNEQFF. The CDR3 DNA reads as TGTGCCAGCAGTGCCCTAGCGGGTTCCTACAATGAGCAGTTCTTC.

This clonotype was observed at least ten times. DNA for the CDR3: TGCAGTGCTAGAGTTCCAGGGACATATAATTCACCCCTCCACTTT. It encodes CSARVPGTYNSPLHF. The chain uses TRBV20-1 and TRBJ1-6; a possible D gene is TRBD1 (6 bases). Germline V gene lookup returns CDR1 DFQATT and CDR2 SNEGSKA (reference sequence). The CDR3 extends over 15 amino acids. The V and J ends lost 1 base and 4 bases respectively, with 11 bases between them.

This clonotype was counted many times. This chain connects TRBV12-2 to TRBJ2-1; TRBD1 reflects the table's D call only, with no check against the DNA. TRBV12-2 is marked as a pseudogene. This CDR3 contains 16 residues. The CDR3 region has the DNA TGTGCAAGTCTCGTTTTTATCCAGGGGACCTACAATGAGCAGTTCTTC. The encoded protein is CASLVFIQGTYNEQFF.

This clonotype was counted many times. The chain couples TRBV10-3 to TRBJ2-7; 10 bases map to TRBD2. J lost 3 bases, V lost 4 bases, and 6 bases had no gene match. The CDR3 contains 15 residues. CDR1 and CDR2 from the germline V gene are ENHRY and SYGVKD. The CDR3 bases are TGTGCCATCAGTGGTTTTACTAGCGGGGACTACGAGCAGTACTTC. Translated: CAISGFTSGDYEQYF.

This clonotype has ten or more counts. The rearrangement uses TRBV20-1 and TRBJ2-4; TRBD2 matches at 13 bases. There are 16 residues in the CDR3. With V trimmed by 3 bases and J by 8 bases, 10 bases remained unmatched. Germline-derived CDR1 and CDR2 are DFQATT and SNEGSKA (reference sequence). The CDR3 loop reads CSASGTSGTTADIQYF. CDR3 coding DNA: TGCAGTGCTAGTGGGACTAGCGGGACAACGGCCGACATTCAGTACTTC.

This clonotype has at least ten counts. The chain links TRBV28 to TRBJ2-7; weak D call: TRBD1 (5 bases). The CDR3 has 13 residues. The V gene lost 5 bases and the J gene lost 2 bases, with 10 bases spanning the gap. Germline assignment: CDR1 MDHEN and CDR2 SYDVKM. CDR3 sequence reads: CASSGAATYEQYF. The CDR3 DNA sequence: TGTGCCAGCAGTGGGGCTGCTACCTACGAGCAGTACTTC.

This clonotype showed up many times. The chain couples TRBV15 to TRBJ2-3; D remains unclear. Trimming shortened V by 0 bases and J by 9 bases, and 10 bases separated the two germline ends. The CDR3 has 13 residues. Germline V gene lookup returns CDR1 LNHNV and CDR2 YYDKDF (reference sequence). The CDR3 DNA is TGTGCCACCAGCAGAGATTTGGAGCCCACGCAGTATTTT. This codes for CATSRDLEPTQYF.

A few counts support this clonotype. The V gene is TRBV6-1, the J gene TRBJ2-5; TRBD1 might be the D (8 bases). The CDR3 sequence is 15 residues long. Trimming shortened V by 2 bases and J by 7 bases, and 17 bases separated the two germline ends. Germline assignment: CDR1 MNHNS and CDR2 SASEGT. This chain's CDR3 is CASSEQGQASGTQYF. CDR3 nucleotide sequence: TGTGCCAGCAGTGAACAGGGACAGGCTAGCGGGACCCAGTACTTC.

This clonotype was observed many times. The rearrangement uses TRBV5-6 and TRBJ2-2; TRBD1 might be the D (5 bases). CDR1 and CDR2 (germline): SGHDT, YYEEEE. The CDR3 is 14 amino acids. V was pared by 0 bases and J by 2 bases, with 5 bases between. The CDR3 loop is CASSLGGNTGELFF. The CDR3 coding sequence is TGTGCCAGCAGCTTGGGGGGCAACACCGGGGAGCTGTTTTTT. The variable domain in full, completed from reference TRBV5-6 and TRBJ2-2, reads DAGVTQSPTHLIKTRGQQVTLRCSPKSGHDTVSWYQQALGQGPQFIFQYYEEEERQRGNFPDRFSGHQFPNYSSELNVNALLLGDSALYLCASSLGGNTGELFFGEGSRLTVL.

This clonotype has ten or more counts. The CDR3 protein is CASSNQARNSPLHF. The CDR3 DNA sequence: TGTGCCAGCAGCAACCAGGCGCGGAATTCACCCCTCCACTTT. The J gene is TRBJ1-6, the V gene TRBV21-1; the table's TRBD1 call for D was not verified on the DNA. TRBV21-1 is a pseudogene. The CDR3 consists of 14 residues.

The J gene is TRBJ2-5, the V gene TRBV7-8; D may be TRBD1 or TRBD2 (7 bases each). Germline assignment: CDR1 SGHVS and CDR2 FQNEAQ. Trimming shortened V by 5 bases and J by 3 bases, and 16 bases separated the two germline ends. The CDR3 loop spans 15 amino acids. In nucleotides, the CDR3 is TGTGCCAGCAGCCTAAACAGGGGAGGGAAAGAGACCCAGTACTTC. Translation: CASSLNRGGKETQYF.

This clonotype occurred a few times. The V gene is TRBV5-1, the J gene TRBJ1-1; TRBD1 matches 9 bases. V dropped 4 bases and J dropped 8; count of bases not matched to a gene: 12. The CDR3 runs to 15 residues. CDR1 is SGHRS, CDR2 YFSETQ, per germline. The CDR3 bases are TGCGCCAGCAGCCTCCGACCGGGACAGGGTACAGAAGCTTTCTTT. This gives the protein CASSLRPGQGTEAFF.

This clonotype was recorded a few times. The V gene is TRBV6-2 or TRBV6-3, the J gene TRBJ2-7; D gene ambiguous. V lost 6 bases, J lost 2 bases, and 17 bases lay in between. The CDR3 loop spans 15 amino acids. Germline V gene lookup returns CDR1 MNHEY and CDR2 SVGEGT. The CDR3 coding sequence is TGTGCCAGCAGCCAGGACCGGTCCCGCGCCTACGAGCAGTACTTC. As protein: CASSQDRSRAYEQYF.

This clonotype was observed many times. This rearrangement joins TRBV20-1 to TRBJ2-7; D possibly matches TRBD1 or TRBD2 (5 bases each). The V gene's germline CDR1 is DFQATT and CDR2 SNEGSKA (reference sequence). The CDR3 length is 13 residues. The germline V and J ends were trimmed by 6 bases and 3 bases, with 15 bases remaining between them. The CDR3 spells CSAMRDHSYEQYF. The CDR3, as DNA: TGCAGTGCAATGAGGGACCACAGCTACGAGCAGTACTTC.

In regard to this clonotype: Its ends do not fully match the called genes, so a read error is possible. The rearrangement links TRBV28 to TRBJ2-1; tentatively, D is TRBD1 (6 bases). Germline V gene lookup returns CDR1 MDHEN and CDR2 SYDVKM. The CDR3 totals 18 residues. In nucleotides, the CDR3 is TGTGCCAGCAGCTTAGATACAGGGTTAGTGGGGTTAGACAATGGGCAGTTCTTC. Translated: CASSLDTGLVGLDNGQFF.

In this sample, this clonotype turned up a few times. The chain uses TRBV18 and TRBJ2-1; TRBD2 matches 10 bases. The trim removed 3 bases at V and 5 bases at J, leaving 4 bases unmatched. The CDR3 covers 15 residues. Germline CDR1 reads KGHSH; CDR2 reads LQKENI. The CDR3 DNA is TGTGCCAGCTCACCGGGGACTAGCGCCCACAATGAGCAGTTCTTC. Amino acid sequence: CASSPGTSAHNEQFF.

In this sample, this clonotype turned up many times. This chain connects TRBV6-2 or TRBV6-3 to TRBJ2-2; perhaps TRBD2 as D (5 bases). This CDR3 spans 15 amino acids. V was pared by 5 bases and J by 4 bases, with 14 bases between. Germline V gene sequence: CDR1 MNHEY, CDR2 SVGEGT. CDR3 coding DNA: TGTGCCAGCAGTCCCCCGTCGGACTTCACCGGGGAGCTGTTTTTT. This encodes CASSPPSDFTGELFF.

This clonotype was counted only a few times. One junction end disagrees with the germline gene, perhaps due to a read error. The V and J genes are TRBV6-1 and TRBJ2-7; D may be TRBD1 (5 bases). This CDR3 comprises 15 residues. Germline V lookup: CDR1 MNHNS, CDR2 SASEGT. The CDR3 DNA sequence: TGTGCCAGCAGCGAAGTTGGTGACAGCGTCTACGAGCAGTACTTC. It encodes CASSEVGDSVYEQYF.

This clonotype was found many times. The V and J genes are TRBV5-1 and TRBJ2-1; D remains unclear. The germline gives CDR1 SGHRS, CDR2 YFSETQ. The CDR3 has 13 amino acids. V gave up 4 bases and J gave up 5 bases, with 10 bases separating them. The CDR3 region has the DNA TGCGCCAGCAGCAAATTAGAGAACAATGAGCAGTTCTTC. Amino acids: CASSKLENNEQFF.

The table lists this clonotype with many counts. V gene TRBV12-3 or TRBV12-4 combines with J gene TRBJ2-1; perhaps TRBD1 as D (5 bases). This CDR3 has 15 residues. The germline V and J ends were trimmed by 1 base and 5 bases, with 12 bases remaining between them. The CDR3 DNA reads TGTGCCAGCAGTTTAGTTGGCAGGGCGAACAATGAGCAGTTCTTC. This encodes CASSLVGRANNEQFF.

This clonotype was seen repeatedly, ten times or more. This rearrangement joins TRBV10-3 to TRBJ2-1; D ambiguous. Germline lookup yields CDR1 ENHRY and CDR2 SYGVKD. The CDR3 is 15 amino acids. With 2 bases removed from V and 8 bases from J, the gap between germline ends came to 16 bases. The CDR3 is CAISEPNLGVDEQFF. In DNA form, the CDR3 reads TGTGCCATCAGTGAGCCGAATTTGGGTGTTGATGAGCAGTTCTTC.

The gene calls are TRBV30 and TRBJ2-2; D gene unclear. Germline values: CDR1 GTSNPN, CDR2 SVGIG (reference sequence). The CDR3 sequence is 14 residues long. The germline V and J ends were trimmed by 0 bases and 3 bases, with 8 bases remaining between them. CDR3 loop: CAWSVFPDTGELFF. CDR3 nucleotide sequence: TGTGCCTGGAGTGTCTTCCCGGACACCGGGGAGCTGTTTTTT.

This clonotype appeared many times. J is TRBJ1-2 and V is TRBV7-2; 9 positions agree with TRBD1. In germline, CDR1 is SGHTA, CDR2 FQGNSA. The CDR3 has 13 amino acids. V trimming: 5 bases; J trimming: 5 bases; junction bases outside the gene matches: 3. This chain's CDR3 is CASSPGQGYGYTF. For the CDR3, the DNA is TGTGCCAGCAGCCCCGGACAGGGGTATGGCTACACCTTC.

There are many counts of this clonotype. The J gene is TRBJ1-1, the V gene TRBV20-1, with 9 bases identical to TRBD1. The CDR3 sequence is 14 residues long. Germline assignment: CDR1 DFQATT and CDR2 SNEGSKA (reference sequence). V was pared by 5 bases and J by 5 bases, with 9 bases of the junction left unmatched. DNA for the CDR3: TGCAGTGCTGGAAACAGGGGGCGTTGGACTGAAGCTTTCTTT. It specifies CSAGNRGRWTEAFF.

At least ten counts were recorded for this clonotype. This chain joins TRBV20-1 and TRBJ1-2, with 8 bases matching TRBD1. J was trimmed by 4 bases and V by 3 bases; bases with no gene match: 1. CDR1 and CDR2 (germline): DFQATT, SNEGSKA (reference sequence). The CDR3 extends over 12 amino acids. The CDR3 region has the DNA TGCAGTGCTAGCACAGGGGGCTATGGCTACACCTTC. This translates into CSASTGGYGYTF.

At least ten counts were recorded for this clonotype. The rearrangement uses TRBV29-1 and TRBJ2-7; 7 nucleotides line up with TRBD2. The CDR3 sequence is 13 residues long. J gave up 0 bases and V 4 bases, and 3 bases lay outside the gene matches. Germline-derived CDR1 and CDR2 are SQVTM and ANQGSEA. CDR3 DNA: TGCAGCGTTGGTGGCGGGGGCTCCTACGAGCAGTACTTC. Its protein is CSVGGGGSYEQYF.

Ten or more counts support this clonotype. The V and J genes are TRBV13 and TRBJ1-6, with TRBD1 matching 7 bases. With V trimmed by 0 bases and J by 7 bases, 9 bases remained unmatched. Germline CDR1 is PRHDT and CDR2 is FYEKMQ (reference sequence). The CDR3 loop spans 17 amino acids. The CDR3 reads CASSLGFSGTENSPLHF. Written as DNA, the CDR3 is TGTGCCAGCAGCTTAGGTTTTTCCGGGACAGAGAATTCACCCCTCCACTTT.

This clonotype was counted at least ten times. J is TRBJ1-6 and V is TRBV5-6; TRBD1 agrees at 9 bases. V was pared by 4 bases and J by 9 bases, with 5 bases of the junction left unmatched. This CDR3 contains 14 residues. Germline V gene sequence: CDR1 SGHDT, CDR2 YYEEEE. In DNA form, the CDR3 reads TGTGCCAGCAGCCCCGGGACAGGGTTTTCACCCCTCCACTTT. Protein: CASSPGTGFSPLHF.

In this sample, this clonotype turned up many times. The chain recombines TRBV6-5 with TRBJ2-1; 7 bases line up with TRBD2. After removal of 2 bases from V and 4 bases from J, the junction contained 5 bases not matched to a gene. The CDR3 extends over 15 amino acids. Germline CDR1 is MNHEY and CDR2 is SVGAGI. This chain's CDR3 is CASSYMLAVYNEQFF. CDR3 DNA sequence: TGTGCCAGCAGTTACATGCTAGCGGTTTACAATGAGCAGTTCTTC.

This clonotype came up many times. CDR3 coding DNA: TGCAGCGTTGACCAAGCAGGGGCAGATACGCAGTATTTT. It codes for CSVDQAGADTQYF. V and J are TRBV29-1 and TRBJ2-3, with a tentative D call TRBD1 (6 bases). Germline CDR1 SQVTM, CDR2 ANQGSEA. Trimming stripped 3 bases from V and 4 bases from J, with 11 bases between. The CDR3 length is 13 residues.